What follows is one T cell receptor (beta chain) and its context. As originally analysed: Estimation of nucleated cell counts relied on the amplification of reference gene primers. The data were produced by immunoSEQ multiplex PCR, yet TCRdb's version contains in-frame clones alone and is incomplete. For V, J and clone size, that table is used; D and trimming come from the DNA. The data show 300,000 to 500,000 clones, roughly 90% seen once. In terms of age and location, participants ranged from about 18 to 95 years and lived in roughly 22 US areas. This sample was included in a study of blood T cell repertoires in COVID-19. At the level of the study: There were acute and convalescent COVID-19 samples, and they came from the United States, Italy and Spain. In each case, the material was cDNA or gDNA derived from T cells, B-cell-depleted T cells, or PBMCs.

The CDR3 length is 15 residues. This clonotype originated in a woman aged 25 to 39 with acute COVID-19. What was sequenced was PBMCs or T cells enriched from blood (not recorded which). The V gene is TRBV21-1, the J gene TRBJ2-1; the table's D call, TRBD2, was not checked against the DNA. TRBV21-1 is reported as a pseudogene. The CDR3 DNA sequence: TGTGCCAGCAGCAAAACCAGGTCCTGTCCGAGGGTGCAGTTCTTC. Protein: CASSKTRSCPRVQFF.